The 9 T cell receptor beta chains presented below share a single source sample, sequenced in a study of T cell changes during pregnancy in multiple sclerosis. The data were produced by immunoSEQ multiplex PCR, yet TCRdb's version contains in-frame clones alone and is incomplete. The table records under 110,000 clones, more than 80% of them present only once. The material sequenced was peripheral blood, taken before pregnancy. The receptors here all came from a female donor with multiple sclerosis, enrolled in a pregnancy study.

The rearrangement links TRBV19 to TRBJ2-7, with 11 nucleotides matching TRBD1. Trimming took 4 bases from V and 3 from J; bases not matched to a gene: 8. Germline V CDR1 and CDR2: LNHDA, SQIVND (reference sequence). The CDR3 consists of 16 residues. CDR3 nucleotide sequence: TGTGCCAGTAGTACTCCCCGGACAGGGGGCATCTACGAGCAGTACTTC. This gives the protein CASSTPRTGGIYEQYF.

This clone was seen a single time. This chain uses TRBV5-6 with TRBJ1-2; a weak D match, TRBD1 (6 bases). Germline assignment: CDR1 SGHDT and CDR2 YYEEEE. The V end lost 2 bases, the J end lost 3 bases, and 8 bases lay between the germline ends. This CDR3 is 13 amino acids long. The CDR3 region has the DNA TGTGCCAGCAGCTTACGACAGGACTATGGCTACACCTTC. The encoded protein is CASSLRQDYGYTF.

J is TRBJ1-4 and V is TRBV5-1; 8 bases are a match to TRBD1. The ends lost 5 bases at V and 7 bases at J; junction bases unmatched: 7. Germline CDR1 is SGHRS and CDR2 is YFSETQ. The CDR3 has 14 residues. CDR3 in amino acids: CASRRTGLGEKLFF. The DNA of the CDR3 is TGCGCCAGCAGGCGGACAGGGTTGGGTGAAAAACTGTTTTTT.

For the CDR3, the DNA is TGCAGCGTGTGGGACAGCTCCTACGAGCAGTACTTC. It encodes CSVWDSSYEQYF. This chain joins TRBV29-1 and TRBJ2-7, with 7 bases identical to TRBD1. The junction had 2 bases not matched to a gene; V was cut back by 6 bases and J by 0 bases. The CDR3 loop spans 12 amino acids. The germline V gene encodes CDR1 SQVTM and CDR2 ANQGSEA.

The genes are TRBV19 and TRBJ2-5; no clear D gene. The CDR3 totals 13 residues. Germline V lookup: CDR1 LNHDA, CDR2 SQIVND (reference sequence). V was pared by 8 bases and J by 1 base, with 11 bases between. The CDR3 DNA sequence: TGTGCCAGTGGGCAGGTTATCCAAGAGACCCAGTACTTC. It yields the protein CASGQVIQETQYF.

This clone showed up just once. V gene TRBV2 combines with J gene TRBJ2-7; TRBD1 aligns across 10 bases. V lost 8 bases to trimming and J lost 3 bases; unmatched junction nucleotides: 13. CDR3 length equals 16 residues. Germline-derived CDR1 and CDR2 are SNHLY and FYNNEI. The CDR3 nucleotides are TGTGCCAGCCTCCGGGACAGGGGCGCGTTGGGCTACGAGCAGTACTTC. Translating it yields CASLRDRGALGYEQYF.

The chain carries TRBV29-1 and TRBJ2-7; 10 positions match TRBD1. Germline V gene lookup returns CDR1 SQVTM and CDR2 ANQGSEA. Unmatched junction bases numbered 5, after V lost 5 bases and J lost 4 bases. This CDR3 region has 13 residues. The CDR3 sequence: CSVSGQGVYEQYF. In nucleotides, the CDR3 is TGCAGCGTTTCAGGACAGGGGGTGTACGAGCAGTACTTC.

The chain is built from TRBV6-1 and TRBJ1-4; 9 nucleotides match TRBD1. The CDR3 extends over 15 amino acids. V gave up 3 bases and J gave up 6 bases; unmatched junction bases: 5. Germline values: CDR1 MNHNS, CDR2 SASEGT. CDR3 in amino acids: CASSETTGGYEKLFF. The CDR3 DNA follows: TGTGCCAGCAGTGAGACGACAGGGGGATATGAAAAACTGTTTTTT.

The V call is TRBV7-9, the J call TRBJ1-1, with D maybe TRBD1 (6 bases). From germline, CDR1 is SEHNR and CDR2 FQNEAQ (reference sequence). The V end lost 5 bases, the J end lost 3 bases, and 13 bases lay between the germline ends. The CDR3 has 14 amino acids. Here the CDR3 DNA reads TGTGCCAGCAGCCCTTTCAGGGGTCACACTGAAGCTTTCTTT. This gives the protein CASSPFRGHTEAFF.